This TCR beta chain was captured in a study of shared clonotypes between healthy human individuals. The protocol was immunoSEQ multiplex PCR, while the TCRdb copy is restricted to in-frame clones and leaves out a portion. The data contain about 1.1 million clones, 75% to 80% of them singletons. V shed 5 bases and J shed 10 bases, with 20 bases lying between them. The CDR3 totals 15 residues. Germline V gene data show CDR1 as MDHEN and CDR2 as SYDVKM. Sequenced: memory CD4+ T cells from PBMCs. The subset here: CD45RA-negative fraction. This receptor was taken from a man aged 18 to 30 in good health. Some clones in this sample may be carry-over from other donors' samples. The chain carries TRBV28 and TRBJ1-4; D possibly corresponds to TRBD1 (6 bases). The CDR3: CASSKRTVPRGKLFF. CDR3 DNA sequence: TGTGCCAGCAGTAAAAGGACAGTCCCGAGAGGAAAACTGTTTTTT.